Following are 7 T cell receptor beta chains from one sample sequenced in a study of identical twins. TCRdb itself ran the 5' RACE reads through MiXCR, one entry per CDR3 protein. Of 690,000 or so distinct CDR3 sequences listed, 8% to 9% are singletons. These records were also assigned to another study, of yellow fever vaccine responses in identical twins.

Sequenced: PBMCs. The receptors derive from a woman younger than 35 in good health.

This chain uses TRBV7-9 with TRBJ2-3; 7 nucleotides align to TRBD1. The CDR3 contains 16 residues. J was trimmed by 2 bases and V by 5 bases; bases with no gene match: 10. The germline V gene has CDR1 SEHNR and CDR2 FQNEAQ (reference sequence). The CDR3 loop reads CASSLWDRLNTDTQYF. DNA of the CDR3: TGTGCCAGCAGCCTATGGGACAGACTAAACACAGATACGCAGTATTTT.

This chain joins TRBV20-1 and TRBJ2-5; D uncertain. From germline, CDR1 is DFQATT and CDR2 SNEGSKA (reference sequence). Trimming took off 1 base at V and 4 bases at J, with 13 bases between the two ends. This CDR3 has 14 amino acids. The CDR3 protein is CSARGLADRETQYF. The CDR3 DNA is TGCAGTGCTAGAGGCCTGGCAGATCGAGAGACCCAGTACTTC.

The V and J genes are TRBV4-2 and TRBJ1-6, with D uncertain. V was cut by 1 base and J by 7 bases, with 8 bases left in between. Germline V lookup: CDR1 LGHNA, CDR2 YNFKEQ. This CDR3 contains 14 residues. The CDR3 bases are TGTGCCAGCAGCCAAGGGGTGGGGAATTCACCCCTCCACTTT. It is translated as CASSQGVGNSPLHF.

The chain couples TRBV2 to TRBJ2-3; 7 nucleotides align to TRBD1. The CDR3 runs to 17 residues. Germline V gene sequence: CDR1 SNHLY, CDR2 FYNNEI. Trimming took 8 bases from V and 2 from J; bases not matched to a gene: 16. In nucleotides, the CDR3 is TGTGCCAGCCTCCGGGACAGCTATTCAAATCCCACAGATACGCAGTATTTT. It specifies CASLRDSYSNPTDTQYF.

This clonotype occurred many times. DNA of the CDR3: TGTGCCAGCAGCTTATACGATGGCTACACCTTC. Translated: CASSLYDGYTF. This chain connects TRBV7-9 to TRBJ1-2; no firm D call. The CDR3 totals 11 residues. V lost 2 bases, J lost 6 bases, and 4 bases lay in between. CDR1 and CDR2 from the germline V gene are SEHNR and FQNEAQ (reference sequence).

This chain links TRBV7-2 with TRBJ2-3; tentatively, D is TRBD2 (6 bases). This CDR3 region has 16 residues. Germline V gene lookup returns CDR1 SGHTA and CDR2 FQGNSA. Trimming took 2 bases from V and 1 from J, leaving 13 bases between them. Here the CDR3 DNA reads TGTGCCAGCAGCTTAAGCCCTGGCGGGGGCACAGATACGCAGTATTTT. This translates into CASSLSPGGGTDTQYF.

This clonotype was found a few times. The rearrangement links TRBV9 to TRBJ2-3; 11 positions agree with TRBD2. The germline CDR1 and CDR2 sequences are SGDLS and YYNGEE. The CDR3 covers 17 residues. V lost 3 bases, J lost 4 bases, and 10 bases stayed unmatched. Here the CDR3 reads CASSARGLAEEADTQYF. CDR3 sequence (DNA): TGTGCCAGCAGCGCAAGGGGACTAGCGGAAGAGGCAGATACGCAGTATTTT. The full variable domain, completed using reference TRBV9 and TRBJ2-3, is DSGVTQTPKHLITATGQRVTLRCSPRSGDLSVYWYQQSLDQGLQFLIQYYNGEERAKGNILERFSAQQFPDLHSELNLSSLELGDSALYFCASSARGLAEEADTQYFGPGTRLTVL.